This is a list of T cell receptor beta chains from one sample in a study of T cell repertoires in cytomegalovirus infection. In TCRdb, the reads were re-called with MiXCR into one record per CDR3 protein. The table includes around 450,000 distinct CDR3 sequences, approximately 31% detected once. The sequencing sample was made of PBMCs. The receptors stem from a human donor in good health (CMV status not recorded). Some clones in this sample may be carry-over from other donors' samples. Each CDR3 is given with its conserved first and last residue. D genes are given only for firm matches. The size entry is marked missing in some rows and otherwise reads once, few, many or a size class.

D	V	J	size	CDR3	DNA
TRBD1	TRBV6-1	TRBJ1-1	many	CASRLRQGPPTEAFF	TGTGCCAGCAGACTTAGACAGGGGCCACCCACTGAAGCTTTCTTT
TRBD1	TRBV23-1	TRBJ2-7	.	CASSHMGQGRYEQYF	TGCGCCAGCAGTCACATGGGACAGGGGCGCTACGAGCAGTACTTC
.	TRBV10-1	TRBJ2-1	few	CASSGPGWVSGEQFF	TGCGCCAGCAGTGGCCCCGGGTGGGTCTCGGGTGAGCAGTTCTTC
.	TRBV19	TRBJ1-1	few	CASSIGDILSTEAFF	TGTGCCAGTAGTATTGGTGACATCCTTTCCACTGAAGCTTTCTTT
.	TRBV12-3/TRBV12-4	TRBJ2-1	many	CASSLTQQGGSYNEQFF	TGTGCCAGCAGTTTAACCCAACAGGGGGGGTCCTACAATGAGCAGTTCTTC
.	TRBV19	TRBJ1-5	.	CASSWLGLNQPQHF	TGTGCCAGTAGTTGGTTAGGGCTTAATCAGCCCCAGCATTTT
.	TRBV7-6	TRBJ2-7	many	CASSLLGAYEQYF	TGTGCCAGCAGCTTACTCGGGGCCTACGAGCAGTACTTC
.	TRBV14	TRBJ2-7	.	CASSHPQGSSYEQYF	TGTGCCAGCAGCCACCCCCAGGGGAGCTCCTACGAGCAGTACTTC
.	TRBV7-7	TRBJ2-1	many	CASSLASHSLGIVSYNEQFF	TGTGCTAGCAGCTTAGCCTCTCATTCTTTGGGCATTGTGTCGTACAATGAGCAGTTCTTC
.	TRBV7-8	TRBJ2-7	many	CASSLDYRMVYEQYF	TGTGCCAGCAGCTTAGATTACAGGATGGTTTACGAGCAGTACTTC
TRBD1	TRBV11-2	TRBJ1-2	.	CASSTTRGQGLNYGYTF	TGTGCCAGCAGCACAACCCGAGGACAGGGACTTAACTATGGCTACACCTTC
.	TRBV7-7	TRBJ1-5	many	CASSLDPSQPQHF	TGTGCTAGCAGCTTAGACCCGAGTCAGCCCCAGCATTTT
.	TRBV28	TRBJ1-1	.	CASSLGRQNYMNTEAFF	TGTGCCAGCAGTTTAGGTAGACAGAATTACATGAACACTGAAGCTTTCTTT
TRBD1	TRBV5-6	TRBJ1-1	few	CASSQLTGLMGNTEAFF	TGTGCCAGCAGCCAGTTGACAGGGCTCATGGGGAACACTGAAGCTTTCTTT
.	TRBV7-6	TRBJ2-2	many	CASTPGVSGYGELFF	TGTGCCAGCACCCCTGGGGTCTCCGGGTATGGGGAGCTGTTTTTT
TRBD1	TRBV4-1	TRBJ1-1	.	CASSQAGTDEAFF	TGCGCCAGCAGCCAGGCCGGGACAGACGAAGCTTTCTTT
.	TRBV7-3	TRBJ2-1	.	CASSLAESSYNEQFF	TGTGCCAGCAGCTTAGCAGAGAGCTCCTACAATGAGCAGTTCTTC
TRBD1	TRBV7-8	TRBJ2-1	many	CASSFGRGHFNEQFF	TGTGCCAGCAGCTTTGGCAGGGGGCATTTCAATGAGCAGTTCTTC
.	TRBV15	TRBJ1-6	few	CATSRDPENSPLHF	TGTGCCACCAGCAGAGATCCGGAGAATTCACCCCTCCACTTT
TRBD2	TRBV7-8	TRBJ2-1	.	CASSSRGLAGKYNEQFF	TGTGCCAGCAGCTCCCGGGGACTAGCGGGGAAATACAATGAGCAGTTCTTC
.	TRBV20-1	TRBJ2-1	few	CSARADNEQFF	TGCAGTGCTAGAGCCGACAATGAGCAGTTCTTC
TRBD1	TRBV5-4	TRBJ1-4	few	CASSYQGASEKLFF	TGTGCCAGCAGCTACCAGGGGGCCAGTGAAAAACTGTTTTTT
.	TRBV20-1	TRBJ1-1	.	CSAAMTVTSMNTEAFF	TGCAGTGCTGCCATGACAGTAACCTCGATGAACACTGAAGCTTTCTTT
.	TRBV6-8	TRBJ1-1	few	CATGTNTEAFF	TGTGCCACCGGCACGAACACTGAAGCTTTCTTT